These 5 T cell receptor beta chains were all obtained from the same sample, sequenced in a study of long-term antiretroviral therapy in people with HIV. It was version v3.0 of the immunoSEQ assay that was run at survey level. Libraries were prepared by immunoSEQ multiplex PCR; TCRdb keeps only in-frame clonotypes and omits some of them. This table holds about 20,000 clones, about 82% found once. This material consisted of unsorted PBMCs, taken 0.6 years after starting antiretroviral therapy. These receptor sequences come from a woman younger than 35 with HIV.

With regard to this clone: In the same sample, other DNA sequences code for this CDR3. This chain links TRBV4-2 with TRBJ2-2, with D possibly being TRBD2 (5 bases). V was clipped by 1 base and J by 7 bases, with 10 bases between them. Germline CDR1 and CDR2: LGHNA and YNFKEQ. This CDR3 comprises 14 residues. In DNA form, the CDR3 reads TGTGCCAGCAGCCAAGCCGTTGGAGGCGGGGAGCTGTTTTTT. It translates to CASSQAVGGGELFF.

The chain joins TRBV4-2 to TRBJ1-6, with 7 nucleotides matching TRBD1. Germline V gene sequence: CDR1 LGHNA, CDR2 YNFKEQ. CDR3 length: 13 amino acids. V shed 4 bases, J shed 14 bases, and the junction held 8 bases outside the gene matches. DNA of the CDR3: TGTGCCAGCAGCCTAAACCTGGGACAGACCCTCCACTTT. This translates into CASSLNLGQTLHF.

This chain connects TRBV7-9 to TRBJ2-1; no firm D call. CDR3 size: 12 residues. Per germline, CDR1 SEHNR and CDR2 FQNEAQ (reference sequence). Trimming pared 5 bases from V and 9 bases from J, leaving 11 bases between. The CDR3 sequence is CASSPPPVEQFF. CDR3 nucleotide sequence: TGTGCCAGCAGCCCGCCTCCAGTTGAGCAGTTCTTC.

The chain uses TRBV5-1 and TRBJ2-1; TRBD2 aligns across 13 bases. The CDR3 has 15 residues. Losses at the gene ends were 5 bases for V and 1 base for J; bases not matched to a gene: 0. CDR1 SGHRS and CDR2 YFSETQ come from the germline V gene. The CDR3 protein is CASRLAGGSYNEQFF. Here the CDR3 DNA reads TGCGCCAGCAGACTAGCGGGAGGGTCCTACAATGAGCAGTTCTTC.

This chain uses TRBV10-3 with TRBJ1-3; maybe TRBD1 (5 bases). CDR1 is ENHRY, CDR2 SYGVKD, per germline. CDR3 length: 14 amino acids. V shed 3 bases and J shed 1 base, with 7 bases lying between them. In DNA form, the CDR3 reads TGTGCCATCAGTGAACAGGCGTCTGGAAACACCATATATTTT. It encodes CAISEQASGNTIYF.